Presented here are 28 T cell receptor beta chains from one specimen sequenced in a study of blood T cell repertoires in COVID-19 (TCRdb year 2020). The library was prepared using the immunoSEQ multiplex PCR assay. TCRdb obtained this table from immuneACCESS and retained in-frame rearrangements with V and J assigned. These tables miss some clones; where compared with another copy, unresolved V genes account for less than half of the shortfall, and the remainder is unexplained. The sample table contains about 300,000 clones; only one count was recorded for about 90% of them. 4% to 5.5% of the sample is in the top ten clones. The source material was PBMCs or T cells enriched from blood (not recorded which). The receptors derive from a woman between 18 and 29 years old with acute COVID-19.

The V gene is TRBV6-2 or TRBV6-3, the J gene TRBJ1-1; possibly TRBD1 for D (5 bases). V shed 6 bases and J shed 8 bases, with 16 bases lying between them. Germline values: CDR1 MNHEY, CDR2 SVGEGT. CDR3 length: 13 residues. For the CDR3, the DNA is TGTGCCAGCAGCTATCCAGGGCAAAGGGAAGCTTTCTTT. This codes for CASSYPGQREAFF.

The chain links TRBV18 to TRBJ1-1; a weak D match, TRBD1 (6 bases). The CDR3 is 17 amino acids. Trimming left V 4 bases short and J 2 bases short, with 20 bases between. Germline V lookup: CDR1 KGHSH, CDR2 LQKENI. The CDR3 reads CASSQISGDTGNTEAFF. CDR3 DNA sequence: TGTGCCAGCTCACAAATAAGCGGGGACACGGGCAACACTGAAGCTTTCTTT.

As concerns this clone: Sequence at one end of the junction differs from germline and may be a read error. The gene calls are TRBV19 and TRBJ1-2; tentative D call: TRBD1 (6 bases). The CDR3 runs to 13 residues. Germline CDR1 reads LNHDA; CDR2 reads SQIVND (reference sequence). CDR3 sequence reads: CASSIDQGTPYAF. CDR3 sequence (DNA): TGTGCCAGTAGTATAGATCAAGGGACACCCTACGCCTTC.

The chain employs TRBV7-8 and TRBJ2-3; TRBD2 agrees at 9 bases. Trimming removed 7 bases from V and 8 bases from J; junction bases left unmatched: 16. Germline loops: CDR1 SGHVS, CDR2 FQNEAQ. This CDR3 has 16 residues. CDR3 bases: TGTGCCAGCATCCGATCCCGCGGGAGGGCCGGGGCTACGCAGTATTTT. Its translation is CASIRSRGRAGATQYF.

The CDR3 DNA reads as TGTGCCAGCAGCCAAGTGACTAGCGGACCGTCCTACGAGCAGTACTTC. This gives the protein CASSQVTSGPSYEQYF. The gene calls are TRBV3-1 (or the pseudogene TRBV3-2) and TRBJ2-7, with 9 bases lining up with TRBD2. Germline CDR1 is LGHDT and CDR2 is YNNKEL (reference sequence). The CDR3 has 16 residues. Unmatched junction bases numbered 5, after V lost 1 base and J lost 1 base.

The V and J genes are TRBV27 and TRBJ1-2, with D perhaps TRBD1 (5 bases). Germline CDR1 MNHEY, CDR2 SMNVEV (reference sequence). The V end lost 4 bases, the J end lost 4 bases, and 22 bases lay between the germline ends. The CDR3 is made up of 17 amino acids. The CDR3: CASSYSPQRQRAYGYTF. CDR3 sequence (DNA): TGTGCCAGCAGTTATTCTCCCCAGCGACAGAGAGCCTATGGCTACACCTTC.

For the CDR3, the DNA is TGCGCCAGCAGCCCCTGGGGGGGGACGACTGAAGCTTTCTTT. Translated, it gives CASSPWGGTTEAFF. The rearrangement links TRBV5-1 to TRBJ1-1; possibly TRBD1 for D (5 bases). Trimming pared 4 bases from V and 5 bases from J, leaving 15 bases between. Per the germline V gene, CDR1 is SGHRS and CDR2 is YFSETQ. This CDR3 has 14 residues.

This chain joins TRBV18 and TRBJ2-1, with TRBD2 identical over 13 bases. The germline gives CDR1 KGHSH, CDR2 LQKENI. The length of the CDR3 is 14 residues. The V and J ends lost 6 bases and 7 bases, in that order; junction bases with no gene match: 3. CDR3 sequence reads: CASSGTSGKNEQFF. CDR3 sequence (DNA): TGTGCCAGCTCCGGGACTAGCGGGAAAAATGAGCAGTTCTTC.

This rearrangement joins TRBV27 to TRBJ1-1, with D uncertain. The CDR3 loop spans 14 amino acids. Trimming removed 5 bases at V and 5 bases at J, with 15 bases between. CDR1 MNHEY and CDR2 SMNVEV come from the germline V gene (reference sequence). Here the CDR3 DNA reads TGTGCCAGCAGTGACGCCGGGGTAGGAACTGAAGCTTTCTTT. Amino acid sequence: CASSDAGVGTEAFF.

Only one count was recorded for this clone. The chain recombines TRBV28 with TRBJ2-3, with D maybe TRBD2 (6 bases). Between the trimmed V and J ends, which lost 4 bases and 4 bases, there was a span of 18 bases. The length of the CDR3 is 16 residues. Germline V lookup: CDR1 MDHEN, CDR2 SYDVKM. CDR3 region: CASSSRLVRPADTQYF. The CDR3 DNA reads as TGTGCCAGCAGTTCAAGACTAGTAAGACCCGCAGATACGCAGTATTTT.

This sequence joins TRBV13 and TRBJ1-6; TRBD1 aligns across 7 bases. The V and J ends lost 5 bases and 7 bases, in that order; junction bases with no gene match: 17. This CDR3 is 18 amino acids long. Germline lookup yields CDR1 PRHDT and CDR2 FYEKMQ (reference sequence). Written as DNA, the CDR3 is TGTGCCAGCAGCCTCCGACAGGGCCGGGTAGGTTCGAATTCACCCCTCCACTTT. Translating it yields CASSLRQGRVGSNSPLHF. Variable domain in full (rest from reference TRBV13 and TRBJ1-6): AAGVIQSPRHLIKEKRETATLKCYPIPRHDTVYWYQQGPGQDPQFLISFYEKMQSDKGSIPDRFSAQQFSDYHSELNMSSLELGDSALYFCASSLRQGRVGSNSPLHFGNGTRLTVT.

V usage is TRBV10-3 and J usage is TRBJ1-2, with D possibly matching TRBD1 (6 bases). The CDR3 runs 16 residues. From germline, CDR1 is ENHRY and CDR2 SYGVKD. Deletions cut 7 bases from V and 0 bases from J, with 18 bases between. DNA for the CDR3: TGTGCCATCACCTCACCGGACAGTTTACCTAACTATGGCTACACCTTC. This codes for CAITSPDSLPNYGYTF.

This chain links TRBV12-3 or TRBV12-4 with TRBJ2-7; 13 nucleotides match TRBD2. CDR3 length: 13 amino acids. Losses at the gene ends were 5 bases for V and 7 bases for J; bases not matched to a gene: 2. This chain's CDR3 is CASSGLAGVEQYF. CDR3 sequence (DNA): TGTGCCAGCAGTGGACTAGCGGGAGTGGAGCAGTACTTC.

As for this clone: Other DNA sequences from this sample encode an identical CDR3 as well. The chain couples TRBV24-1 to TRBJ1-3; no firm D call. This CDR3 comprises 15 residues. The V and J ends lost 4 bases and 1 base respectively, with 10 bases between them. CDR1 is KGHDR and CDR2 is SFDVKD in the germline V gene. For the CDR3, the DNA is TGTGCCACCAGTGACCCCCGGGGATCTGGAAACACCATATATTTT. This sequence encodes CATSDPRGSGNTIYF.

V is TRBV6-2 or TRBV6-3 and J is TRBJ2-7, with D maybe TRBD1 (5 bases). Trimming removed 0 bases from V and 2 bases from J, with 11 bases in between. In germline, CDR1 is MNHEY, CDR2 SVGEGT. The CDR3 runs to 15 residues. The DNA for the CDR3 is TGTGCCAGCAGTTACTCGAGGCAGGGCACCTACGAGCAGTACTTC. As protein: CASSYSRQGTYEQYF.

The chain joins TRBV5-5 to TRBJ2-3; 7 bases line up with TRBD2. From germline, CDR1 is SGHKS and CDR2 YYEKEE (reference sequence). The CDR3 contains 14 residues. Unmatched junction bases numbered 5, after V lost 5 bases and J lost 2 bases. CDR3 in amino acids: CASRPGLFTDTQYF. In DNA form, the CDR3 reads TGTGCCAGCAGACCGGGACTATTCACAGATACGCAGTATTTT. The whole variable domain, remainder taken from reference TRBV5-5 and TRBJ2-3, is DAGVTQSPTHLIKTRGQQVTLRCSPISGHKSVSWYQQVLGQGPQFIFQYYEKEERGRGNFPDRFSARQFPNYSSELNVNALLLGDSALYLCASRPGLFTDTQYFGPGTRLTVL.

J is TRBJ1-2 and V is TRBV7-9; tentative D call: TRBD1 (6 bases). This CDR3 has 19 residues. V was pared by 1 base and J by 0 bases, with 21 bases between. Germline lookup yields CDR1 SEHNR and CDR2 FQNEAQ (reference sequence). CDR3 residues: CASSLEGTFYKEPNYGYTF. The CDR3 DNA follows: TGTGCCAGCAGCTTAGAGGGGACATTTTATAAGGAGCCTAACTATGGCTACACCTTC.

CDR3 region: CASSSVQRAPYEQYF. For the CDR3, the DNA is TGTGCCAGCAGTAGTGTCCAGCGGGCCCCCTACGAGCAGTACTTC. This rearrangement joins TRBV28 to TRBJ2-7, with D tentatively TRBD2 (6 bases). Trimming cost V 5 bases and J 2 bases, with 16 bases left between them. Germline CDR1 is MDHEN and CDR2 is SYDVKM. CDR3 length: 15 amino acids.

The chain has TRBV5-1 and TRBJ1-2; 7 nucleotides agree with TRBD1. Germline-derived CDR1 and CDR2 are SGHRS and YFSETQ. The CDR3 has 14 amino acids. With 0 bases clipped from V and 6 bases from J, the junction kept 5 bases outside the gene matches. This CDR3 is CASSLGGQDHGYTF. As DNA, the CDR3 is TGCGCCAGCAGCTTGGGTGGACAGGACCATGGCTACACCTTC.

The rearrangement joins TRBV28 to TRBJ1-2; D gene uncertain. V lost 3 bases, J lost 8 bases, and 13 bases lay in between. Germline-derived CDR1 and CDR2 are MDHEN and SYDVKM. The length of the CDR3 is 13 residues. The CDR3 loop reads CASSLGRQLGYTF. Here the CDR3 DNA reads TGTGCCAGCAGTTTGGGGAGACAACTGGGCTACACCTTC.

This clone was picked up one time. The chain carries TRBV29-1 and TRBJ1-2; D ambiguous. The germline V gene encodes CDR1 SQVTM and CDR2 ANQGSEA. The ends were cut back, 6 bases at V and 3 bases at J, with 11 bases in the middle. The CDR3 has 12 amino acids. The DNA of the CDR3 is TGCAGCGTACCGACAAACCACTATGGCTACACCTTC. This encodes CSVPTNHYGYTF.

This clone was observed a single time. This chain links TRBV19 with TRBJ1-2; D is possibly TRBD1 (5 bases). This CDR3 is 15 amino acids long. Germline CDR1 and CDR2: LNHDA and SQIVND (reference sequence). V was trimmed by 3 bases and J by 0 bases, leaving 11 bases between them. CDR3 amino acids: CASSIPGPANYGYTF. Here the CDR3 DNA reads TGTGCCAGTAGTATCCCAGGGCCAGCTAACTATGGCTACACCTTC. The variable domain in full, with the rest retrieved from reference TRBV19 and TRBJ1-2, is DGGITQSPKYLFRKEGQNVTLSCEQNLNHDAMYWYRQDPGQGLRLIYYSQIVNDFQKGDIAEGYSVSREKKESFPLTVTSAQKNPTAFYLCASSIPGPANYGYTFGSGTRLTVV.

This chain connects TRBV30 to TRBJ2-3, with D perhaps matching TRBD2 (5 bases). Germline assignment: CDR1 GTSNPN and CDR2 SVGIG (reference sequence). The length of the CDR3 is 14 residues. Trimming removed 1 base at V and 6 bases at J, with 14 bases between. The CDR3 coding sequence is TGTGCCTGGAGTGGGGCGGGCAGTCCGGATACGCAGTATTTT. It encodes CAWSGAGSPDTQYF.

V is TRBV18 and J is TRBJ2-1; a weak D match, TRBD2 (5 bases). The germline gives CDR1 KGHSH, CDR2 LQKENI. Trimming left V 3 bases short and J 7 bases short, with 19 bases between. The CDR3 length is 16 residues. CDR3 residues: CASSPLDSANSNEQFF. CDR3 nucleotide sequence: TGTGCCAGCTCACCGTTGGACTCCGCAAATTCGAATGAGCAGTTCTTC. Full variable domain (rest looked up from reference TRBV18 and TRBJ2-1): NAGVMQNPRHLVRRRGQEARLRCSPMKGHSHVYWYRQLPEEGLKFMVYLQKENIIDESGMPKERFSAEFPKEGPSILRIQQVVRGDSAAYFCASSPLDSANSNEQFFGPGTRLTVL.

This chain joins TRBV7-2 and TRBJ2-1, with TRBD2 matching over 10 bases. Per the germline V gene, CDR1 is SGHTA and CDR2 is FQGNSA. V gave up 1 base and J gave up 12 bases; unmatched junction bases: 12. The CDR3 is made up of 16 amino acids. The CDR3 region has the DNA TGTGCCAGCAGCTTAGTGGCTAGCGGGGGTGGGGTAGGGCAGTTCTTC. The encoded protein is CASSLVASGGGVGQFF.

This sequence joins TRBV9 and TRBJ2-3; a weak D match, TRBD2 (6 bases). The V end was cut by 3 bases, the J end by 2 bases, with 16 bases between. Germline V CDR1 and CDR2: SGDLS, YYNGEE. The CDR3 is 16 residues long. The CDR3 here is CASSENPGEPTDTQYF. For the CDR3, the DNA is TGTGCCAGCAGCGAAAACCCGGGGGAGCCCACAGATACGCAGTATTTT. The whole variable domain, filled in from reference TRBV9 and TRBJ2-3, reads DSGVTQTPKHLITATGQRVTLRCSPRSGDLSVYWYQQSLDQGLQFLIQYYNGEERAKGNILERFSAQQFPDLHSELNLSSLELGDSALYFCASSENPGEPTDTQYFGPGTRLTVL.

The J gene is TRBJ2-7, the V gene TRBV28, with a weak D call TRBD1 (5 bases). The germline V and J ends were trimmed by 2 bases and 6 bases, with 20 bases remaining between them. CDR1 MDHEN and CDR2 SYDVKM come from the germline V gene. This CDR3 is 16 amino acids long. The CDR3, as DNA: TGTGCCAGCAGTTTACCCCCGATAGCAGGGCTGCGCGAGCAGTACTTC. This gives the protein CASSLPPIAGLREQYF. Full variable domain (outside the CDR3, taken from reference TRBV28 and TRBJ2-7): DVKVTQSSRYLVKRTGEKVFLECVQDMDHENMFWYRQDPGLGLRLIYFSYDVKMKEKGDIPEGYSVSREKKERFSLILESASTNQTSMYLCASSLPPIAGLREQYFGPGTRLTVT.

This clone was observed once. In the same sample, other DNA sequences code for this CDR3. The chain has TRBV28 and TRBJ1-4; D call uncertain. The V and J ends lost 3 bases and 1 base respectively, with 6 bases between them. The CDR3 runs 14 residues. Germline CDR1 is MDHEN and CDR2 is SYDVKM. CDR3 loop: CASSFSGTNEKLFF. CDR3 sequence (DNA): TGTGCCAGCAGTTTCAGCGGAACTAATGAAAAACTGTTTTTT.